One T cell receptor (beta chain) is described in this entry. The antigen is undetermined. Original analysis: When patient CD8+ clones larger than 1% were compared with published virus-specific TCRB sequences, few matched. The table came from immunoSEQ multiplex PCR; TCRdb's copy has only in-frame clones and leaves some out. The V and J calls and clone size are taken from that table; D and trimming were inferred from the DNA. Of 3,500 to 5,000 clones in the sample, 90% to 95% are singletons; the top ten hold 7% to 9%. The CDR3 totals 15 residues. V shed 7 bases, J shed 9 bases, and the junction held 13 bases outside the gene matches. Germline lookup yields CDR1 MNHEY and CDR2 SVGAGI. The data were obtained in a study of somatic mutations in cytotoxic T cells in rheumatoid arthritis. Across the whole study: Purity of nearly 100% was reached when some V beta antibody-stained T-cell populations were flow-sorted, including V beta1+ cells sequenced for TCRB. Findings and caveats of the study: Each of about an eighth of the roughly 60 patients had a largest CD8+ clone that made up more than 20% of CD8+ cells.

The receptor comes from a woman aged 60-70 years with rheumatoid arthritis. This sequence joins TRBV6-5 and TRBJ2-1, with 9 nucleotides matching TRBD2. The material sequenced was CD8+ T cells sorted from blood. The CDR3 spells CASTQGTSYVAEQFF. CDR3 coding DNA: TGTGCCAGCACCCAAGGGACTAGCTACGTTGCTGAGCAGTTCTTC.